This T cell receptor (beta chain) stems from a study of metastatic and nonmetastatic thyroid tumors. With MiXCR, TCRdb reprocessed the PCR reads. The table includes some 28,000 clones, 20% detected once. About this clone: At one boundary the junction diverges from the germline segment, which might be a read error.

Germline V CDR1 and CDR2: SGHDN, FVKESK. The CDR3 extends over 15 amino acids. Each patient went into thyroid surgery without having received any treatment. This TCR derives from a female donor with papillary thyroid cancer or a benign thyroid nodule (not recorded which). Some clones in this sample may be carry-over from other donors' samples. The sequenced sample was blood. The chain couples TRBV14 to TRBJ2-5; 9 bases match TRBD1. CDR3 protein: CASSPGQGRIETKYF. The CDR3 DNA reads as TGTGCCAGCAGCCCCGGACAGGGGAGGATAGAGACCAAGTACTTC.